The 20 T cell receptor beta chains given below trace back to one sample, sequenced in a study of T-cell memory formation after mild COVID-19. A single record per CDR3 protein comes from TCRdb applying MiXCR to the 5' RACE reads. The profile covers roughly 250,000 distinct CDR3 sequences, with 16% appearing a single time and approximately 3.5% taken by the ten largest. The specimen was PBMCs or a T cell subset sorted from them (not recorded which). The receptors come from a man aged 18-30 years who had mild COVID-19 (a few samples of this study predate the infection). Cell type and time point are not known.

This clonotype was detected only a few times. Written as DNA, the CDR3 is TGCAGCGTTAGGGAACAGCAGAACACTGAAGCTTTCTTT. Protein sequence: CSVREQQNTEAFF. The chain is built from TRBV29-1 and TRBJ1-1, with unresolved D. This CDR3 is 13 amino acids long. Trimming took 5 bases from V and 1 from J, leaving 11 bases between them. Germline CDR1 and CDR2: SQVTM and ANQGSEA. The full variable domain, rest sourced from reference TRBV29-1 and TRBJ1-1, is SAVISQKPSRDICQRGTSLTIQCQVDSQVTMMFWYRQQPGQSLTLIATANQGSEATYESGFVIDKFPISRPNLTFSTLTVSNMSPEDSSIYLCSVREQQNTEAFFGQGTRLTVV.

This clonotype was seen a few times. This CDR3 is CASSTLDRGVNYGYTF. The CDR3, as DNA: TGTGCCAGCAGTACCCTGGACAGGGGAGTTAACTATGGCTACACCTTC. The chain is built from TRBV27 and TRBJ1-2, with 9 nucleotides matching TRBD1. Trimming took 5 bases from V and 1 from J; bases not matched to a gene: 8. The CDR3 spans 16 residues. CDR1 is MNHEY, CDR2 SMNVEV, per germline (reference sequence).

This clonotype was counted ten times or more. V usage is TRBV29-1 and J usage is TRBJ2-7, with a possible D match to TRBD1 (5 bases). The CDR3 extends over 13 amino acids. Trimming cost V 4 bases and J 2 bases, with 12 bases left between them. Per germline, CDR1 SQVTM and CDR2 ANQGSEA. The chain's CDR3 is CSVVAAGTYEQYV. CDR3 nucleotides: TGCAGCGTTGTCGCTGCAGGGACCTACGAGCAGTACGTC.

This clonotype was found a few times. The V call is TRBV20-1, the J call TRBJ2-3, with 10 bases matching TRBD2. Per germline, CDR1 DFQATT and CDR2 SNEGSKA (reference sequence). The CDR3 runs 14 residues. V lost 6 bases and J lost 1; bases outside the gene matches: 4. The CDR3, as DNA: TGCAGTGCCGACCTAGCGGGGGGCACAGATACGCAGTATTTT. It translates to CSADLAGGTDTQYF.

The rearrangement uses TRBV5-1 and TRBJ2-5; TRBD1 matches at 8 bases. Per germline, CDR1 SGHRS and CDR2 YFSETQ. The junction had 2 bases not matched to a gene; V was cut back by 4 bases and J by 0 bases. This CDR3 is 14 amino acids long. In nucleotides, the CDR3 is TGCGCCAGCAGCCGGACAGGGAACCAAGAGACCCAGTACTTC. Translation gives CASSRTGNQETQYF.

The gene calls are TRBV12-3 or TRBV12-4 and TRBJ1-5, with D possibly matching TRBD1 (5 bases). This CDR3 contains 14 residues. Trimming took 0 bases from V and 5 from J, leaving 8 bases between them. The CDR3 region has the DNA TGTGCCAGCAGTTTAGCTGCGGGGGATCAGCCCCAGCATTTT. Protein sequence: CASSLAAGDQPQHF.

This clonotype turned up a few times. This chain joins TRBV29-1 and TRBJ2-5; perhaps D is TRBD1 or TRBD2 (6 bases each). Germline V CDR1 and CDR2: SQVTM, ANQGSEA. V lost 3 bases and J 2 bases, leaving 16 bases between the germline ends. This CDR3 comprises 15 residues. CDR3 nucleotides: TGCAGCGTTGAGAGAAACGGGGGCGGGCAAGAGACCCAGTACTTC. Protein sequence: CSVERNGGGQETQYF.

The chain combines TRBV12-3 or TRBV12-4 with TRBJ2-3; D perhaps matches TRBD1 (8 bases). There are 15 residues in the CDR3. V lost 4 bases and J 4 bases, leaving 15 bases between the germline ends. The CDR3 here is CASSSWTGRADTQYF. Written as DNA, the CDR3 is TGTGCCAGCAGTTCCTGGACAGGGAGGGCAGATACGCAGTATTTT.

This clonotype was picked up a small number of times. This chain connects TRBV20-1 to TRBJ1-1; D ambiguous. Deletions cut 8 bases from V and 1 base from J, with 11 bases between. The CDR3 spans 12 residues. CDR1 and CDR2 (germline): DFQATT, SNEGSKA (reference sequence). The CDR3 coding sequence is TGCAGTATCTTGGGTCCGAACACTGAAGCTTTCTTT. Amino acid sequence: CSILGPNTEAFF.

This chain joins TRBV7-6 and TRBJ2-7; D remains ambiguous. The CDR3 length is 15 residues. The V end lost 1 base, the J end lost 2 bases, and 12 bases lay between the germline ends. Germline CDR1 is SGHVS and CDR2 is FNYEAQ. Written as DNA, the CDR3 is TGTGCCAGCAGCTTAGAACAGTCTTCGACCTACGAGCAGTACGTC. Its protein product is CASSLEQSSTYEQYV.

This clonotype was picked up a small number of times. The chain joins TRBV7-2 to TRBJ2-3, with a weak D call TRBD2 (7 bases). V gave up 4 bases and J gave up 8 bases, with 16 bases separating them. Germline lookup yields CDR1 SGHTA and CDR2 FQGNSA. The CDR3 consists of 14 residues. The DNA of the CDR3 is TGTGCCAGCAGCTCCGCCGGGGGGCTTGCTACGCAGTATTTT. Translation: CASSSAGGLATQYF.

This clonotype was recorded a few times. The rearrangement uses TRBV9 and TRBJ1-1; D is unclear. The CDR3 is 14 amino acids. CDR1 and CDR2 from the germline V gene are SGDLS and YYNGEE. Trimming cost V 4 bases and J 2 bases, with 12 bases left between them. CDR3 coding DNA: TGTGCCAGCAGCCCCAACCCGGTCAACACTGAAGCTTTCTTT. Translation gives CASSPNPVNTEAFF. The whole variable domain, remainder taken from reference TRBV9 and TRBJ1-1, is DSGVTQTPKHLITATGQRVTLRCSPRSGDLSVYWYQQSLDQGLQFLIQYYNGEERAKGNILERFSAQQFPDLHSELNLSSLELGDSALYFCASSPNPVNTEAFFGQGTRLTVV.

This chain uses TRBV6-5 with TRBJ2-5; D perhaps matches TRBD2 (5 bases). Trimming shortened V by 2 bases and J by 4 bases, and 8 bases separated the two germline ends. The CDR3 consists of 13 residues. CDR1 MNHEY and CDR2 SVGAGI come from the germline V gene. CDR3 sequence: CASSYRGGETQYF. In DNA form, the CDR3 reads TGTGCCAGCAGTTACCGGGGTGGAGAGACCCAGTACTTC.

The gene calls are TRBV12-3 or TRBV12-4 and TRBJ2-3, with D possibly being TRBD1 or TRBD2 (5 bases each). The CDR3 totals 12 residues. Deletions cut 3 bases from V and 6 bases from J, with 7 bases between. CDR3 region: CASSFWGDTQYF. The CDR3 region has the DNA TGTGCCAGCAGTTTCTGGGGGGATACGCAGTATTTT.

The chain uses TRBV7-9 and TRBJ2-3, with TRBD2 as a possible D gene (5 bases). V lost 4 bases, J lost 1 base, and 12 bases lay in between. This CDR3 spans 15 amino acids. Germline V gives CDR1 SEHNR, CDR2 FQNEAQ (reference sequence). CDR3 amino acids: CASSSLKAGTDTQYF. In nucleotides, the CDR3 is TGTGCCAGCAGCTCCCTAAAAGCGGGCACAGATACGCAGTATTTT.

This chain connects TRBV12-3 or TRBV12-4 to TRBJ1-3; no clear D gene. Trimming cost V 4 bases and J 2 bases, with 9 bases left between them. This CDR3 is 14 amino acids long. The CDR3 nucleotides are TGTGCCAGCAGTTCGGACCAGACTGGAAACACCATATATTTT. It is translated as CASSSDQTGNTIYF.

This clonotype was seen more than once but under ten times. The chain couples TRBV19 to TRBJ2-3, with 8 bases lining up with TRBD1. With V trimmed by 3 bases and J by 3 bases, 5 bases remained unmatched. This CDR3 region has 15 residues. From germline, CDR1 is LNHDA and CDR2 SQIVND (reference sequence). CDR3 nucleotides: TGTGCCAGTAGTATTTCAGGGGGCCCTACAGATACGCAGTATTTT. Residues: CASSISGGPTDTQYF. The full variable domain, rest sourced from reference TRBV19 and TRBJ2-3, is DGGITQSPKYLFRKEGQNVTLSCEQNLNHDAMYWYRQDPGQGLRLIYYSQIVNDFQKGDIAEGYSVSREKKESFPLTVTSAQKNPTAFYLCASSISGGPTDTQYFGPGTRLTVL.

There are a few counts of this clonotype. The rearrangement uses TRBV5-6 and TRBJ1-1; no clear D. CDR3 length: 13 residues. Germline CDR1 is SGHDT and CDR2 is YYEEEE. Trimming took 3 bases from V and 5 from J, leaving 11 bases between them. In DNA, the CDR3 is TGTGCCAGCAGCTCAGCTGGTATGACTGAAGCTTTCTTT. Its protein is CASSSAGMTEAFF.

The genes are TRBV7-2 and TRBJ1-2; 11 positions agree with TRBD1. Germline V CDR1 and CDR2: SGHTA, FQGNSA. V lost 5 bases, J lost 3 bases, and 5 bases stayed unmatched. CDR3 length: 15 amino acids. CDR3: CASSEGQGVYYGYTF. CDR3 bases: TGTGCCAGCAGCGAGGGACAGGGGGTTTACTATGGCTACACCTTC.

The chain carries TRBV27 and TRBJ2-3, with TRBD1 as a possible D gene (5 bases). The germline CDR1 and CDR2 sequences are MNHEY and SMNVEV (reference sequence). V lost 4 bases to trimming and J lost 2 bases, with 10 bases between them. CDR3 length: 14 amino acids. CDR3 nucleotide sequence: TGTGCCAGCAGTTCCCGACAGCTCACAGATACGCAGTATTTT. This sequence encodes CASSSRQLTDTQYF.